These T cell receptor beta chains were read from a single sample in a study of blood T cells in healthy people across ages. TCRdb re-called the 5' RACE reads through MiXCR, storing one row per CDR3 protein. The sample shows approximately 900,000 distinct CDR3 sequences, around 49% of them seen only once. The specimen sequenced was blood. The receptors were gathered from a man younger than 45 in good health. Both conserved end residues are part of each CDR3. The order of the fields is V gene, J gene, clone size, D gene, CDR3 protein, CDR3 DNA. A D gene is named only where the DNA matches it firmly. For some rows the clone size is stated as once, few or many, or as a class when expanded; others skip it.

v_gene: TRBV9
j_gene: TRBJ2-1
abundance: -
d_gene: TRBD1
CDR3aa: CASSPPIGTGDNEQFF
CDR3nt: TGTGCCAGCAGCCCTCCCATAGGGACAGGGGACAATGAGCAGTTCTTC

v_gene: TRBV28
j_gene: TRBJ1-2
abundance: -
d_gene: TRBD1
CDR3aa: CASSPGGENFGYTF
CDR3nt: TGCGCCAGCAGTCCAGGGGGGGAGAACTTTGGCTACACCTTC

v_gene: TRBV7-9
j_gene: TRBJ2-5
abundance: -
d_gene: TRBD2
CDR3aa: CASSLGGGTNEQYF
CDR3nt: TGTGCCAGCAGCTTAGGCGGGGGGACCAATGAGCAGTACTTC

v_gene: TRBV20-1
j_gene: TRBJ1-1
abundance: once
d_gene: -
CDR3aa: CSARDGTGIYEAFF
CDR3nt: TGCAGTGCTAGAGACGGTACAGGCATATATGAAGCTTTCTTT

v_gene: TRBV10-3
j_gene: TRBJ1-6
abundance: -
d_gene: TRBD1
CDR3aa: CAISALDRGLKNSPLHF
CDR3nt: TGTGCCATCAGTGCTTTGGACAGGGGATTGAAAAATTCACCCCTCCACTTT

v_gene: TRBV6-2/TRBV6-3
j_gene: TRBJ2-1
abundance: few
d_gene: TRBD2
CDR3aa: CASSYLRTSGTYNEQFF
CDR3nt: TGTGCCAGCAGTTACTTAAGGACTAGCGGGACCTACAATGAGCAGTTCTTC

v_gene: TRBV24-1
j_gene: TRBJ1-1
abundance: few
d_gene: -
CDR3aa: CATSDSPKELNTEAFF
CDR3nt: TGTGCCACCAGTGATTCCCCCAAGGAATTGAACACTGAAGCTTTCTTT

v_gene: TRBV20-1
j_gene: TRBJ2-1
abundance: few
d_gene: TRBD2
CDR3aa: CSARGVTGGYNEQFF
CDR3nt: TGCAGTGCTAGAGGAGTCACCGGGGGGTACAATGAGCAGTTCTTC

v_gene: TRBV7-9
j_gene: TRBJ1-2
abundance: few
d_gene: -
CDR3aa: CASSRSLQESNYGYTF
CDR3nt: TGTGCCAGCAGCCGATCACTACAGGAGTCAAACTATGGCTACACCTTC

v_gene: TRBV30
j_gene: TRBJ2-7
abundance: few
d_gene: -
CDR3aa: CAWSTGDPYEQYF
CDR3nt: TGTGCCTGGAGTACTGGGGATCCCTACGAGCAGTACTTC

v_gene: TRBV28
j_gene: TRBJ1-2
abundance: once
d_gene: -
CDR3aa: CASSLQGTEGYTF
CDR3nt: TGTGCCAGCAGTTTACAAGGGACGGAGGGCTACACCTTC

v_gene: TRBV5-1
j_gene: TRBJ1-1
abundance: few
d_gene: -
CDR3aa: CASSHKATGSTEAFF
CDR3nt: TGCGCCAGCAGCCATAAGGCAACAGGGAGCACTGAAGCTTTCTTT

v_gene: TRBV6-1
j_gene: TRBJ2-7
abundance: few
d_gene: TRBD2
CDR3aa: CASSAPGGRSYEQYF
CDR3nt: TGTGCCAGCAGTGCTCCGGGGGGGAGGTCCTACGAGCAGTACTTC

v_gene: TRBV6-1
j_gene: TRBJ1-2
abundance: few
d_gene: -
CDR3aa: CASSEAGTFGYGYTF
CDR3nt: TGTGCCAGCAGTGAAGCGGGGACCTTTGGCTATGGCTACACCTTC